This T cell receptor (beta chain) comes out of a study of T-cell reconstitution after alpha-beta-depleted transplantation in children. Study-wide results and caveats: Hyperexpanded clones declined; after one year, newly produced T cells mostly supplied diversity. Alpha-beta T cells present about two months after transplant were reported to originate from several hundred expanded graft clones.

Looked up from germline, CDR1 is SEHNR and CDR2 is FQNEAQ (reference sequence). This CDR3 has 14 residues. V shed 1 base and J 8 bases; nucleotides not matched to a gene: 5. During its preparation, the TCRbeta library received unique molecular identifiers. TCRdb re-derived calls from the PCR reads in MiXCR, one entry per CDR3 protein. This table holds 400,000 to 550,000 distinct CDR3 sequences, roughly 10% found once. This clonotype was counted at least ten times. The antigen remains undetermined. Sequencing was performed on PBMCs, taken before TCRalphabeta/CD19-depleted stem cell transplant. The chain links TRBV7-9 to TRBJ1-2, with 9 positions matching TRBD1. This receptor was identified in a child aged 2 to 15 with inherited bone marrow failure, due to receive a stem cell transplant. CDR3: CASSLGTGVEGYTF. The CDR3, as DNA: TGTGCCAGCAGCTTAGGGACAGGGGTGGAAGGCTACACCTTC.